Here is one T cell receptor beta chain with its context. The target of this receptor is not known. Base quality data are lacking; no much larger clone is found one base away. The sample is drawn from a study of cytomegalovirus exposure and HLA in healthy donors (dated by TCRdb to 2015 to 2018). For the wider study: According to an earlier analysis of a few hundred of the donors, about 190 million T cells yielded roughly 100 million unique TCR beta sequences and 250 to 350 Gb of sequence data. Roughly 310 gigabases of sequencing data and approximately 85 million unique TCR sequences were included in an early release covering over 600 HLA-typed donors. Of the 300 to 500 genotyped donors, approximately 80% were placed in the genetic ancestry cluster associated with self-reported Caucasian donors. The aim of the study was to test whether cataloging public T cell receptors could identify signatures of past pathogen exposure. The T cell repertoires of 666 subjects were profiled by immunosequencing and related to cytomegalovirus serostatus. A separate validation cohort of roughly 120 different subjects was used in addition to the roughly 670-subject first cohort. To predict cytomegalovirus infection status, the study combined high-throughput TCR immunosequencing, statistical association of individual TCRs with disease status, and machine learning. A later analysis re-examined previously published TCR beta repertoires from hundreds of donors and added high-resolution HLA genotyping to investigate patterns of TCR occurrence. In the later analysis, no new phenotypic data were used to find candidate immune exposures; instead, reliance was placed on TCR beta sequences and their occurrence across donors. An earlier analysis of 587 of the donors used high-throughput TCR beta sequencing to judge whether each TCR beta V gene segment behaved as functional or pseudogenic. Alongside the repertoire data, information on donor age, sex, ethnicity and CMV serostatus was compiled. A later genetic analysis used genome-wide SNP genotypes for 398 of the 666 donors, treating that subset as a discovery cohort. Every repertoire in the discovery cohort had been generated on one and the same sequencing platform. HLA typing covered class I and class II loci at four-digit resolution. Typing coverage differed by locus: A, B, C, DRB1 and DQB1 were typed in about 629-640 donors, DQA1 in about 510, DPA1 in 600 to 610, and DPB1 in 472. Four or five DR-DQ haplotypes were handled as single units for association and clustering because linkage in the cohort was strong. Among almost 400 genotyped donors of the cohort, an average of approximately 230,000 unique TCR beta nucleotide sequences were sequenced per donor, around 20% of them non-productive.

The cohort consisted of 600 to 700 healthy bone marrow donors. Cohort members were all nominally healthy when sampled, although unrecorded immune exposures were likely present. The donor was CMV seropositive and was included in the group of 250 to 300 seropositive cohort members. Every donor gave a peripheral blood sample, and the peripheral blood mononuclear cells from that sample were used for TCR beta sequencing. Genomic DNA was extracted from the blood cell samples with the Qiagen DNeasy Blood Extraction Kit. Receptor amplification or capture employed the immunoSEQ multiplex PCR assay. For the multiplex PCR, a mixture combining 60 forward primers for TCR Vbeta segments and 13 reverse primers for TCR Jbeta segments was used. The CDR3 region of rearranged TCR beta genes was amplified from genomic DNA by a multiplex PCR assay. The amplified TCR beta libraries were sequenced on the Illumina HiSeq System as 87-base-pair reads. As for how the authors treated the data: In a later analysis, tens of millions of unique TCR beta chains were counted across the approximately 640 repertoires, and roughly 11 million of these chains were shared by at least two donors. A nearest-neighbor algorithm error-corrected the raw reads and collapsed the reads into unique sequences, merging closely related sequences to remove PCR and sequencing errors. Alignment of CDR3 sequences to IMGT reference sequences was used to assign V, D and J gene segments. Each retained sequence needed at least a six-nucleotide match to both a V gene segment and a J gene segment. A rearrangement was called productive if the CDR3 had no stop codons and remained in frame with V and J, and every other rearrangement was called non-productive. CDR3 was defined by IMGT convention, running from the second conserved V-encoded cysteine to the conserved J-encoded phenylalanine. Sequences without an unambiguous match to a single V gene segment were excluded from the earlier analysis of several hundred of the donors. In an earlier analysis of 500 to 750 of the donors, V segments were called functional above 56.7% productive rearrangements and were called segregating when the between-donor standard deviation exceeded 5%. To diagnose cytomegalovirus status from the catalog of TCR beta chain sequences, a statistical classification framework was built. A later analysis assigned V and J genes by comparing TCR nucleotide sequences with IMGT/GENE-DB human TR gene sequences. A later analysis assigned CDR3 sequences and most-parsimonious VDJ recombination scenarios with the TCRdist pipeline. In a later analysis, each TCR beta chain was defined by its CDR3 amino acid sequence together with its V-gene family, and reads lacking a unique V-gene family were excluded. In a later analysis, 450 to 600 highly shared, low-generation-probability nucleotide sequences were removed to address suspected cross-contamination and a sequencing artifact. For each public chain, a later analysis derived a clonal expansion index from normalized ranks of inferred template counts within each repertoire. A later analysis computed generation probabilities with a VDJ recombination model fitted to out-of-frame rearrangements, and checked the results against IGoR. A later analysis scored TCR-TCR, TCR-HLA and TCR-CMV co-occurrence with hypergeometric tests, applying a repertoire-size bias correction to TCR pairs. A later analysis estimated false discovery rates by permuting HLA or CMV assignments 20 times. In a later analysis, co-occurring TCRs were grouped with DBSCAN, and TCRdist sequence similarity was added when clustering was performed within HLA-allele-positive subsets. Repertoires with fewer than 30,000 or more than 120,000 public chains, plus five repertoires with anomalous nucleotide sharing, were excluded from co-occurrence clustering. TCRdb stores this immuneACCESS table with in-frame sequences only. Part of the clones is absent; in the studies checked, under half of the shortfall reflects unresolved V genes, and no reason is known for the rest. Clone size and V and J calls were adopted from that table, with D and trimming inferred from the DNA. This sample lists about 160,000 clones; approximately 80% were detected once. The ten largest clones take up roughly 6.2% of the sample.

The full study reports these points: According to a later analysis, parvovirus B19, influenza, CMV and Epstein-Barr virus appeared linked to several top co-occurrence clusters. Most TCR sequences were seen in very few donors, while some public TCRs were found in many individuals. Compared with the approximately 710-donor mean, donors in an Asian-associated ancestry cluster had fewer N-insertions in productive TCRs, according to a later genetic analysis. The earlier analysis of approximately 590 of the donors excluded some 16 rarely observed V segments, including chromosome 9 orphons, because counts were too low. In vitro tests confirmed that a few of the cytomegalovirus-associated TCR beta chains recognize cytomegalovirus antigens. Some IMGT-functional V segments, including TRBV6-2 and TRBV6-3, could not be told apart with the 87-base-pair reads, so those segments were excluded. A later analysis associated about 17,000 TCR beta sequences with specific HLA alleles at a false discovery rate of 0.05. According to a later analysis, TCR association rates differed among HLA loci, with DRB1 alleles showing the most associated TCRs and HLA-C alleles showing the fewest. A further reported finding was that TCR beta sequences accurately predicted the HLA-A and HLA-B alleles for most subjects in the first cohort. In an earlier analysis of about 600 of the donors, most TCR beta V segments appeared in productive rearrangements about 87% or about 30% of the time, broadly matching IMGT annotations. HLA typing was unavailable for some donors at each locus, so association tests used only the typed subset. The authors suggested that the approach could potentially be extended to other disease states and immunological phenotypes. Strong co-occurrence of HLA alleles, especially DR and DQ, made assigning TCR associations to individual alleles difficult. The study gave a list of 150 to 200 TCR beta chains associated with cytomegalovirus. The presence/absence analyses assumed that sequencing depth was roughly uniform across donors, and that assumption may not be true. Linkage disequilibrium might explain the correlated functional status among segregating V segments, but an unknown experimental factor could not be excluded. A cluster of highly shared sequence variants was judged likely to be a technical artifact of the sequencing pipeline. A later analysis found that HLA-associated TCR beta chains were more clonally expanded and had lower generation probabilities than equally common non-associated chains. A later genetic analysis associated a missense DCLRE1C variant with V-gene and J-gene trimming of TCR beta chains, and an independent cohort replicated the association. Most CMV-associated TCR beta chains appeared to be HLA-restricted in a later analysis, and the HLA associations seemed to be driven largely by CMV exposure. CMV serostatus was the only immune exposure information available for the cohort. The classifier was reported to diagnose cytomegalovirus status with high specificity and sensitivity in both the original cohort and the validation cohort. The cohort was sequenced for TCR beta chains only, and without alpha or paired-chain data the features that could be detected were limited.

For CDR1 and CDR2, the germline V gene lists SGHVS and FNYEAQ. Including the terminal cysteine and phenylalanine, the CDR3 comprises 12 residues. Of the read, only the CDR3 DNA is kept; its 36 bases are in frame from base 1. V is reduced by 2 bases and J by 8 bases, leaving a spacing of 7 bases between them. The chain is encoded by TRBV7-6 joined to TRBJ2-4; no confident D gene assignment can be made. The sequencing sample was made of PBMCs. The source of this sequence is a male donor in good health and CMV-seropositive. The sequence in DNA is TGTGCCAGCAGCTTAAATTCAGACATTCAGTACTTC. Translated, this is CASSLNSDIQYF.